A single sample gave rise to the 25 T cell receptor beta chains below, sequenced in a study of post-analysis software for immune sequencing data. Findings and limits, study-wide: In patients, about 5 TRBV segments were more frequent than in controls, with TRBV5-6, TRBV5-1 and TRBV20-1 among them.

These receptors have no identified antigens. Built from TCR beta cDNA, the libraries had unique molecular identifiers in them. TCRdb re-derived calls from the PCR reads in MiXCR, one entry per CDR3 protein. Of about 540,000 distinct CDR3 sequences listed, around 36% are singletons. Sequencing used blood. The receptors were gathered from a girl aged 2-17 years with multiple sclerosis.

This clonotype came up a few times. The chain recombines TRBV24-1 with TRBJ2-5; 8 nucleotides match TRBD1. CDR3 size: 14 residues. The junction had 5 bases not matched to a gene; V was cut back by 4 bases and J by 5 bases. Germline-derived CDR1 and CDR2 are KGHDR and SFDVKD. The CDR3 DNA reads as TGTGCCACCAGTGAGGCCCGGGACAGGGAGACCCAGTACTTC. Translating gives CATSEARDRETQYF.

The CDR3 DNA reads TGTGCCAGCAGCTTACCAGGGGGCCTCCCAGGCTACACCTTC. Amino acid sequence: CASSLPGGLPGYTF. The chain couples TRBV7-6 to TRBJ1-2; 8 bases align to TRBD1. The J segment lost 8 bases and the V segment lost 2 bases, leaving 7 bases of the junction unmatched. Germline V gives CDR1 SGHVS, CDR2 FNYEAQ. The CDR3 has 14 amino acids.

The chain links TRBV13 to TRBJ2-7; 7 bases fit TRBD1. This CDR3 contains 15 residues. Germline CDR1 reads PRHDT; CDR2 reads FYEKMQ (reference sequence). Unmatched junction bases numbered 7, after V lost 3 bases and J lost 2 bases. CDR3 bases: TGTGCCAGCAGCTTCCGGCAGGGGGAAACCTACGAGCAGTACTTC. Protein sequence: CASSFRQGETYEQYF. Complete variable domain (other parts from reference TRBV13 and TRBJ2-7): AAGVIQSPRHLIKEKRETATLKCYPIPRHDTVYWYQQGPGQDPQFLISFYEKMQSDKGSIPDRFSAQQFSDYHSELNMSSLELGDSALYFCASSFRQGETYEQYFGPGTRLTVT.

A few counts support this clonotype. The rearrangement links TRBV20-1 to TRBJ1-2, with D uncertain. CDR3 length: 14 residues. Trimming removed 1 base at V and 0 bases at J, with 9 bases between. Germline-derived CDR1 and CDR2 are DFQATT and SNEGSKA (reference sequence). DNA of the CDR3: TGCAGTGCTAGAGTGGCGGATTCTAACTATGGCTACACCTTC. Translating it yields CSARVADSNYGYTF.

The chain's CDR3 is CASSLFWGYTF. The CDR3 DNA follows: TGTGCCAGCAGCCTCTTCTGGGGCTACACCTTC. The rearrangement links TRBV28 to TRBJ1-2, with no clear D. Deletions cut 6 bases from V and 8 bases from J, with 10 bases between. The V gene's germline CDR1 is MDHEN and CDR2 SYDVKM. The CDR3 consists of 11 residues.

J is TRBJ2-7 and V is TRBV20-1; 8 positions agree with TRBD1. J lost 6 bases, V lost 4 bases, and 11 bases had no gene match. The CDR3 length is 14 residues. CDR1 is DFQATT and CDR2 is SNEGSKA in the germline V gene (reference sequence). The CDR3 coding sequence is TGCAGTGCTACGGACAGGGATCTGGAGTCCGAGCAGTACTTC. It codes for CSATDRDLESEQYF.

The V call is TRBV4-1, the J call TRBJ1-5, with D possibly TRBD1 on 5 matching bases. The ends were cut back, 1 base at V and 7 bases at J, with 11 bases in the middle. The CDR3 consists of 14 residues. CDR1 is MGHRA, CDR2 YSYEKL, per germline. The CDR3 here is CASSQGGLGQPQHF. The CDR3 DNA is TGCGCCAGCAGCCAAGGGGGCTTGGGGCAGCCCCAGCATTTT.

This clonotype was seen a handful of times. This chain joins TRBV4-1 and TRBJ1-6; D is unclear. Germline-derived CDR1 and CDR2 are MGHRA and YSYEKL. This CDR3 spans 16 amino acids. Trimming pared 0 bases from V and 4 bases from J, leaving 10 bases between. The CDR3 spells CASSQDWAGYNSPLHF. CDR3 DNA: TGCGCCAGCAGCCAAGATTGGGCAGGTTATAATTCACCCCTCCACTTT.

The chain is built from TRBV6-1 and TRBJ2-7; tentative D call: TRBD1 (6 bases). The CDR3 totals 15 residues. The V and J ends lost 7 bases and 0 bases respectively, with 16 bases between them. Germline V CDR1 and CDR2: MNHNS, SASEGT. CDR3: CASTVGQGSSYEQYF. The CDR3 bases are TGTGCCAGCACAGTTGGGCAGGGGAGCTCCTACGAGCAGTACTTC.

This clonotype was found once. The chain carries TRBV19 and TRBJ1-2, with 7 bases matching TRBD1. The CDR3 loop spans 15 amino acids. V gave up 5 bases and J gave up 4 bases; unmatched junction bases: 10. Germline V lookup: CDR1 LNHDA, CDR2 SQIVND (reference sequence). CDR3 sequence: CASSSQGQNGYGYTF. The CDR3, as DNA: TGTGCCAGTAGTTCACAGGGGCAGAACGGCTATGGCTACACCTTC.

The V gene is TRBV5-1, the J gene TRBJ2-3, with 8 nucleotides matching TRBD1. CDR3 length equals 14 residues. Per germline, CDR1 SGHRS and CDR2 YFSETQ. Trimming removed 4 bases from V and 6 bases from J; junction bases left unmatched: 7. The CDR3 region has the DNA TGCGCCAGCAGCCTGGACAGGGCCCCGGATACGCAGTATTTT. Translated: CASSLDRAPDTQYF.

This clonotype turned up a few times. V usage is TRBV29-1 and J usage is TRBJ1-4, with no clear D. This CDR3 comprises 14 residues. Per the germline V gene, CDR1 is SQVTM and CDR2 is ANQGSEA. Between the trimmed V and J ends, which lost 7 bases and 1 base, there was a span of 13 bases. The CDR3 region is CSARGGRTNEKLFF. In DNA form, the CDR3 reads TGCAGCGCCCGAGGTGGGAGAACTAATGAAAAACTGTTTTTT.

In its sample, this clonotype was seen a few times. The gene calls are TRBV5-1 and TRBJ2-5; D perhaps matches TRBD2 (5 bases). Trimming pared 0 bases from V and 5 bases from J, leaving 14 bases between. The germline V gene encodes CDR1 SGHRS and CDR2 YFSETQ. The CDR3 length is 15 residues. The CDR3 region is CASSLVPGIGETQYF. The CDR3 nucleotides read TGCGCCAGCAGCTTGGTACCCGGGATCGGGGAGACCCAGTACTTC.

This chain joins TRBV4-1 and TRBJ2-1; 8 positions match TRBD2. CDR1 is MGHRA, CDR2 YSYEKL, per germline. With V trimmed by 4 bases and J by 4 bases, 12 bases remained unmatched. The CDR3 has 17 residues. The CDR3 bases are TGCGCCAGCAGCCTCGGGGGGCAGCGGGGGCCGTACAATGAGCAGTTCTTC. Translated: CASSLGGQRGPYNEQFF.

This clonotype was observed a few times. V usage is TRBV20-1 and J usage is TRBJ2-1, with D uncertain. V gave up 2 bases and J gave up 0 bases, with 14 bases separating them. Germline CDR1 DFQATT, CDR2 SNEGSKA (reference sequence). This CDR3 contains 16 residues. CDR3 loop: CSARTRRLSSYNEQFF. CDR3 nucleotide sequence: TGCAGTGCTAGAACGAGACGTCTTAGCTCCTACAATGAGCAGTTCTTC.

The gene calls are TRBV14 and TRBJ2-5, with D possibly matching TRBD1 (6 bases). The J call may be mistaken, given a closer DNA end match to TRBJ2-1. The CDR3 is 16 residues long. Germline loops: CDR1 SGHDN, CDR2 FVKESK. CDR3 region: CASSQQTGTFQETQFF. In nucleotides, the CDR3 is TGTGCCAGCAGCCAACAGACAGGCACCTTCCAAGAGACCCAGTTCTTC.

This clonotype was seen more than once but under ten times. Germline and junction disagree at one end, which may indicate a read error. The chain is built from TRBV4-2 and TRBJ1-1; D is possibly TRBD1 (5 bases). In germline, CDR1 is LGHNA, CDR2 YNFKEQ. The CDR3 length is 14 residues. In DNA, the CDR3 is TGTGCCAGCAGCCAAGATCGGGGGAACCCTGAAGCTTTCTTT. It codes for CASSQDRGNPEAFF.

CDR3 nucleotide sequence: TGCGCCAGCAGCTTGGTAGGGACTAGCGGATACAATGAGCAGTTCTTC. Encoded protein: CASSLVGTSGYNEQFF. The chain links TRBV5-1 to TRBJ2-1, with TRBD2 identical over 11 bases. The V gene's germline CDR1 is SGHRS and CDR2 YFSETQ. This CDR3 spans 16 amino acids. V lost 0 bases, J lost 4 bases, and 3 bases stayed unmatched.

The rearrangement uses TRBV4-1 and TRBJ2-3, with TRBD2 matching 7 bases. Germline loops: CDR1 MGHRA, CDR2 YSYEKL. Trimming took 3 bases from V and 0 from J; bases not matched to a gene: 9. The CDR3 contains 17 residues. The CDR3, as DNA: TGCGCCAGCAGCCACCCTGGGAGGGTAGGCAGCACAGATACGCAGTATTTT. Translation: CASSHPGRVGSTDTQYF.

The chain links TRBV3-1 to TRBJ1-1, with TRBD1 as a possible D gene (5 bases). The CDR3 has 15 amino acids. In germline, CDR1 is LGHDT, CDR2 YNNKEL (reference sequence). V was shortened by 4 bases and J by 3 bases, with 15 bases between the two germline ends. The CDR3 here is CASSPTFSTDTEAFF. In DNA form, the CDR3 reads TGTGCCAGCAGCCCGACCTTCTCGACAGACACTGAAGCTTTCTTT.

This clonotype occurred a few times. The chain recombines TRBV29-1 with TRBJ1-1, with D perhaps matching TRBD1 (6 bases). Germline loops: CDR1 SQVTM, CDR2 ANQGSEA. Trimming left V 5 bases short and J 1 base short, with 11 bases between. The CDR3 runs 13 residues. The DNA for the CDR3 is TGCAGCGTTACCGGGACACCGAACACTGAAGCTTTCTTT. Its translation: CSVTGTPNTEAFF.

This clonotype has just a few counts. The V call is TRBV2, the J call TRBJ2-3; 11 positions agree with TRBD1. The germline V gene encodes CDR1 SNHLY and CDR2 FYNNEI. V gave up 6 bases and J gave up 6 bases; unmatched junction bases: 5. The CDR3 spans 14 residues. The chain's CDR3 is CASSRDRGTDTQYF. CDR3 DNA: TGTGCCAGCAGCAGGGACAGGGGGACGGATACGCAGTATTTT.

Worth noting for this clonotype: A read error is likely, as this CDR3 ends without the conserved phenylalanine or tryptophan. The V gene is TRBV7-8, the J gene TRBJ2-3; no clear D gene. Trimming took 1 base from V and 2 from J, leaving 16 bases between them. The germline V gene has CDR1 SGHVS and CDR2 FQNEAQ. The CDR3 has 17 residues. CDR3: CASSLGTARALTDTQYL. DNA of the CDR3: TGTGCCAGCAGCTTAGGGACGGCGCGAGCTCTCACAGATACGCAGTATTTG.

This clonotype has more than one count but fewer than ten. This sequence joins TRBV15 and TRBJ2-3; D not certain. V was cut by 0 bases and J by 0 bases, with 4 bases left in between. The CDR3 totals 14 residues. Per the germline V gene, CDR1 is LNHNV and CDR2 is YYDKDF (reference sequence). The CDR3 loop reads CATSRDASTDTQYF. CDR3 coding DNA: TGTGCCACCAGCAGAGATGCAAGCACAGATACGCAGTATTTT.

J is TRBJ2-7 and V is TRBV20-1; 15 bases line up with TRBD2. J lost 2 bases, V lost 1 base, and 0 bases had no gene match. Germline V gene data show CDR1 as DFQATT and CDR2 as SNEGSKA (reference sequence). The CDR3 contains 15 residues. The CDR3 sequence: CSARGTSGGAYEQYF. The CDR3 DNA reads as TGCAGTGCTAGAGGGACTAGCGGGGGGGCCTACGAGCAGTACTTC.